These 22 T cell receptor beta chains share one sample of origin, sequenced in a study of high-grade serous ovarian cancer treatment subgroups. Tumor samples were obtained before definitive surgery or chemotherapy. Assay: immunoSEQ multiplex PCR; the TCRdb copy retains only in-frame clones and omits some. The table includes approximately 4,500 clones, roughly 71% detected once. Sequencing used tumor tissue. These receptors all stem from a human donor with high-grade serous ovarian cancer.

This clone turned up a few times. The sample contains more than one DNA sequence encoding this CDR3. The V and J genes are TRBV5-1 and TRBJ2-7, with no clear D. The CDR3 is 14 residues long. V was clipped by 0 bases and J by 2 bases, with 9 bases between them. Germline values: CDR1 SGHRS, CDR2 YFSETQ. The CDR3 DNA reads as TGCGCCAGCAGCTTGGATACTGGCCCCTACGAGCAGTACTTC. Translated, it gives CASSLDTGPYEQYF. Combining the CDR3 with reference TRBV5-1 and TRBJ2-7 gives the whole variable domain KAGVTQTPRYLIKTRGQQVTLSCSPISGHRSVSWYQQTPGQGLQFLFEYFSETQRNKGNFPGRFSGRQFSNSRSEMNVSTLELGDSALYLCASSLDTGPYEQYFGPGTRLTVT.

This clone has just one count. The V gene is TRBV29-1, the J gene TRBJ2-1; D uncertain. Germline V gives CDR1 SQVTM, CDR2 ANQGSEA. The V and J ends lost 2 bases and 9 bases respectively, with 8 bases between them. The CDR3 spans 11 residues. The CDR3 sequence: CSVEPGSEQFF. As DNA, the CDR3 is TGCAGCGTTGAACCCGGAAGTGAGCAGTTCTTC.

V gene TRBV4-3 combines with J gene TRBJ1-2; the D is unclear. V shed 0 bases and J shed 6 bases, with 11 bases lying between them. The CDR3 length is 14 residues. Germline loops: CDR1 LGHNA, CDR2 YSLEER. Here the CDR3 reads CASSQDGQRDGYTF. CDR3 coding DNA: TGCGCCAGCAGCCAAGATGGGCAGAGGGATGGCTACACCTTC.

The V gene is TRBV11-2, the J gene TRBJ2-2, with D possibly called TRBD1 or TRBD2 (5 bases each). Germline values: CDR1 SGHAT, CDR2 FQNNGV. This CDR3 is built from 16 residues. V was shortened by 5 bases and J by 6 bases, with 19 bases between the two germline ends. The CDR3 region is CASSQGTLVSAGELFF. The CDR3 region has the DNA TGTGCCAGCAGCCAAGGGACCCTCGTAAGCGCCGGGGAGCTGTTTTTT.

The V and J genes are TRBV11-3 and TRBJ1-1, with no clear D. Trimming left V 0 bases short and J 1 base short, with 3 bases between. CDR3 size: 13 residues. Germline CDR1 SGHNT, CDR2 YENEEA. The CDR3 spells CASSLEQNTEAFF. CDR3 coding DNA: TGTGCCAGCAGCTTAGAGCAGAACACTGAAGCTTTCTTT.

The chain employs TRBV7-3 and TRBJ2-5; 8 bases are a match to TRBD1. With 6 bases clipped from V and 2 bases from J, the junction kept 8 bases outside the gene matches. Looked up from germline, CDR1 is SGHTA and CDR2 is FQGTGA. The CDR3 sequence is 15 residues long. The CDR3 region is CASSSTGARQETQYF. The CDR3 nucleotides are TGTGCCAGCAGTTCGACAGGGGCGCGACAAGAGACCCAGTACTTC.

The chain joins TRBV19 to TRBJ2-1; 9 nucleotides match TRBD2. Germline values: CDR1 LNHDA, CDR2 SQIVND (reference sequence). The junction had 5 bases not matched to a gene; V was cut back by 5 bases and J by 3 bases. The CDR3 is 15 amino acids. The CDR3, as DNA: TGTGCCAGTAGTCTCTCTAGCGGGGACTACAATGAGCAGTTCTTC. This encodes CASSLSSGDYNEQFF.

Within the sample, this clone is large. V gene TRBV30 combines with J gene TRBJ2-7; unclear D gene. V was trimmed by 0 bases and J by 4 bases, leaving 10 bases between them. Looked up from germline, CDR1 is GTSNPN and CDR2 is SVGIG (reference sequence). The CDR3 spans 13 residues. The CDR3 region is CAWSVLDAYEQYF. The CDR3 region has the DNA TGTGCCTGGAGTGTACTGGACGCATACGAGCAGTACTTC.

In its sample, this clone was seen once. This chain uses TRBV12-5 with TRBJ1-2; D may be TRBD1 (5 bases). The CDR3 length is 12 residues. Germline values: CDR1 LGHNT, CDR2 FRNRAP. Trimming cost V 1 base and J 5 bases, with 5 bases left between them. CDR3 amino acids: CASGLGGYGYTF. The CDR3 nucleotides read TGTGCTAGTGGTTTGGGGGGGTATGGCTACACCTTC.

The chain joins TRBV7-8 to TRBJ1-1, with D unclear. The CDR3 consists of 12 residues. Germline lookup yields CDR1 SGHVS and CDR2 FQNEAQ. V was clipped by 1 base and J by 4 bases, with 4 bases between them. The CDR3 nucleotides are TGTGCCAGCAGCTTAGAACGCACTGAAGCTTTCTTT. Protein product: CASSLERTEAFF.

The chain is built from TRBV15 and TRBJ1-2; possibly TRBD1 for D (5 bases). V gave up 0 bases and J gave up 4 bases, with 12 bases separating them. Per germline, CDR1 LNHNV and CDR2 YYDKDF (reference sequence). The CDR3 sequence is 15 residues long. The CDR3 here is CATSRDTGRTYGYTF. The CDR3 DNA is TGTGCCACCAGCAGAGACACAGGCCGCACCTATGGCTACACCTTC.

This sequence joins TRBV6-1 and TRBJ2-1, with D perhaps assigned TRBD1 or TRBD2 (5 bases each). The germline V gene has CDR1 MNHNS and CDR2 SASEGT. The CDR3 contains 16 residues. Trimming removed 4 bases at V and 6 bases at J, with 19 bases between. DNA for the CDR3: TGTGCCAGCAGTGCCCCCGGGACGAGGACCGGCAATGAGCAGTTCTTC. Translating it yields CASSAPGTRTGNEQFF.

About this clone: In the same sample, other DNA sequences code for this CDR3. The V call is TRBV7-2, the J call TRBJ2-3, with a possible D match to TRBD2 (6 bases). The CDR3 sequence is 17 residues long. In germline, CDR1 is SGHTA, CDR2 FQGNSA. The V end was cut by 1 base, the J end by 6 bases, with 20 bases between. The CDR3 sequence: CASSLERAGSGLDTQYF. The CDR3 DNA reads TGTGCCAGCAGCTTAGAGAGGGCTGGTAGCGGACTTGATACGCAGTATTTT.

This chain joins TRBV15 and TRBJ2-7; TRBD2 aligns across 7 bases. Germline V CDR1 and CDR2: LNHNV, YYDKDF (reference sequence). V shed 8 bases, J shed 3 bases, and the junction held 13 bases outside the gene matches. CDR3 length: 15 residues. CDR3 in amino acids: CATPQRASGNYEQYF. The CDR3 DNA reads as TGTGCCACCCCCCAGAGGGCTAGCGGTAACTACGAGCAGTACTTC. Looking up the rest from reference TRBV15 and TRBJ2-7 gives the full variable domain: DAMVIQNPRYQVTQFGKPVTLSCSQTLNHNVMYWYQQKSSQAPKLLFHYYDKDFNNEADTPDNFQSRRPNTSFCFLDIRSPGLGDTAMYLCATPQRASGNYEQYFGPGTRLTVT.

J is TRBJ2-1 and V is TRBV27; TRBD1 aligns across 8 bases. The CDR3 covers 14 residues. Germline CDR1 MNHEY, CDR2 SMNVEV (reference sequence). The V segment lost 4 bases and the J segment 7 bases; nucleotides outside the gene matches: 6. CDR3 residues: CASSSGTGLNEQFF. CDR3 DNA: TGTGCCAGCAGTTCCGGGACAGGCCTTAATGAGCAGTTCTTC.

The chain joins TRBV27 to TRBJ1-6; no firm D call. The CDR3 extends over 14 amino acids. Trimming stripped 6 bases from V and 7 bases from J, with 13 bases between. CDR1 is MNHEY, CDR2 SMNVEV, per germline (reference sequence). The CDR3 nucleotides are TGTGCCAGCAGGGGAGGGAGCGTAAATTCACCCCTCCACTTT. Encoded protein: CASRGGSVNSPLHF.

This chain's CDR3 is CASSLGGGRPTEAFF. In nucleotides, the CDR3 is TGTGCCAGCAGCTTAGGAGGAGGTAGACCCACTGAAGCTTTCTTT. This chain joins TRBV7-9 and TRBJ1-1; D gene uncertain. The CDR3 is made up of 15 amino acids. Germline V gene sequence: CDR1 SEHNR, CDR2 FQNEAQ (reference sequence). The ends were cut back, 1 base at V and 4 bases at J, with 13 bases in the middle. The whole variable domain, filled in from reference TRBV7-9 and TRBJ1-1, reads DTGVSQNPRHKITKRGQNVTFRCDPISEHNRLYWYRQTLGQGPEFLTYFQNEAQLEKSRLLSDRFSAERPKGSFSTLEIQRTEQGDSAMYLCASSLGGGRPTEAFFGQGTRLTVV.

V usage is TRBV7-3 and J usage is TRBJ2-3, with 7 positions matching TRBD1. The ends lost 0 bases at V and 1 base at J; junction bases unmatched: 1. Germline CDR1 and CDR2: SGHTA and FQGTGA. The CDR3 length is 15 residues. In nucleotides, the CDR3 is TGTGCCAGCAGCTTAACAGGGGGCGGCACAGATACGCAGTATTTT. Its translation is CASSLTGGGTDTQYF.

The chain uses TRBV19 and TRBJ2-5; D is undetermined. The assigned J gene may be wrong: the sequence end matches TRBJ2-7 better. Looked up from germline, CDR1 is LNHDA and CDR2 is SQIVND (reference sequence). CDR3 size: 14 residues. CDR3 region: CASSIPGQSYEQYF. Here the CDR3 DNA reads TGTGCCAGTAGTATTCCGGGCCAGTCCTACGAGCAGTACTTC.

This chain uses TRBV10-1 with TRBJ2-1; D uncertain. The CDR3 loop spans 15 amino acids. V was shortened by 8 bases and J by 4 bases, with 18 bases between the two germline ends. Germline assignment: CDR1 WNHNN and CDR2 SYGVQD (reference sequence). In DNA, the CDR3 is TGCGCCAGCCTCATTTTTGCGACAAGGTACAATGAGCAGTTCTTC. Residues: CASLIFATRYNEQFF.

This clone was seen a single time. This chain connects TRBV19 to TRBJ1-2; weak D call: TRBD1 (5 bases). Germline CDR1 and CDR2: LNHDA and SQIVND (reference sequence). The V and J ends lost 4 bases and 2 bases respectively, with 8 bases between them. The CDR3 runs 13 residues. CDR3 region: CASSNDRNYGYTF. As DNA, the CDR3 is TGTGCCAGTAGTAATGACAGAAACTATGGCTACACCTTC. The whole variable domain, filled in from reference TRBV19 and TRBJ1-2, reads DGGITQSPKYLFRKEGQNVTLSCEQNLNHDAMYWYRQDPGQGLRLIYYSQIVNDFQKGDIAEGYSVSREKKESFPLTVTSAQKNPTAFYLCASSNDRNYGYTFGSGTRLTVV.

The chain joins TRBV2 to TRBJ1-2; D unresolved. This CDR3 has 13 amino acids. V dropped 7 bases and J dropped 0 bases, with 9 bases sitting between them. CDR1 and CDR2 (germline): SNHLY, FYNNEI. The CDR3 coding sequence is TGTGCCAGCAATAAGGACGCTAACTATGGCTACACCTTC. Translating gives CASNKDANYGYTF.